Presented here are 6 T cell receptor beta chains from one specimen sequenced in a study of T cells in Graves' hyperthyroidism and ophthalmopathy. TCR beta CDR3 regions were amplified from RNA. HTBI primers were employed in a first-round RT-PCR of the TCR CDR3. MiXCR was run by TCRdb on the multiplex PCR reads, yielding one entry per CDR3 protein. The sample lists 540,000 or so distinct CDR3 sequences; roughly 14% were seen once. What was sequenced was blood. The receptors derive from a young woman with Graves' hyperthyroidism.

This clonotype has ten or more counts. This chain connects TRBV5-1 to TRBJ2-7; 7 nucleotides align to TRBD1. V lost 3 bases and J lost 2; bases outside the gene matches: 8. In germline, CDR1 is SGHRS, CDR2 YFSETQ. This CDR3 comprises 15 residues. As DNA, the CDR3 is TGCGCCAGCAGCTCGACCGACAGGGTGGCCTACGAGCAGTACTTC. Its protein is CASSSTDRVAYEQYF.

The rearrangement joins TRBV28 to TRBJ2-1; the match to TRBD1 covers 9 bases. Per the germline V gene, CDR1 is MDHEN and CDR2 is SYDVKM. With 6 bases clipped from V and 8 bases from J, the junction kept 14 bases outside the gene matches. This CDR3 is 16 amino acids long. The CDR3 sequence is CASSSPAGTGNYEQFF. DNA for the CDR3: TGTGCCAGCAGCTCCCCGGCCGGGACAGGGAACTATGAGCAGTTCTTC.

In this sample, this clonotype turned up many times. The V gene is TRBV7-3, the J gene TRBJ2-2; 8 nucleotides agree with TRBD2. CDR1 SGHTA and CDR2 FQGTGA come from the germline V gene. V shed 2 bases, J shed 3 bases, and the junction held 5 bases outside the gene matches. The CDR3 loop spans 16 amino acids. The CDR3 DNA follows: TGTGCCAGCAGCTTATTCAGCGGGGGCCACACCGGGGAGCTGTTTTTT. It codes for CASSLFSGGHTGELFF. The whole variable domain, filled in from reference TRBV7-3 and TRBJ2-2, reads GAGVSQTPSNKVTEKGKYVELRCDPISGHTALYWYRQSLGQGPEFLIYFQGTGAADDSGLPNDRFFAVRPEGSVSTLKIQRTERGDSAVYLCASSLFSGGHTGELFFGEGSRLTVL.

Regarding this clonotype: As the CDR3 is not closed by the conserved phenylalanine or tryptophan, this likely results from a read error. The rearrangement joins TRBV20-1 to TRBJ2-1, with D perhaps matching TRBD2 (5 bases). Per the germline V gene, CDR1 is DFQATT and CDR2 is SNEGSKA (reference sequence). The CDR3 is 14 residues long. Trimming took 6 bases from V and 6 from J, leaving 18 bases between them. CDR3 in DNA: TGCAGTGCCCTAGGACTTAGCGATCTCAATGAGCAGTTCCGC. Residues: CSALGLSDLNEQFR.

This clonotype was seen only a few times. The chain couples TRBV29-1 to TRBJ1-5, with D tentatively TRBD1 (6 bases). Per germline, CDR1 SQVTM and CDR2 ANQGSEA. V was trimmed by 4 bases and J by 6 bases, leaving 13 bases between them. CDR3 length equals 13 residues. The chain's CDR3 is CSVGQDSSQPQHF. The CDR3 DNA sequence: TGCAGCGTTGGACAGGATAGTAGTCAGCCCCAGCATTTT.

In its sample, this clonotype was seen many times. The rearrangement uses TRBV28 and TRBJ1-5, with TRBD1 matching over 8 bases. The CDR3 contains 17 residues. The J segment lost 0 bases and the V segment lost 5 bases, leaving 9 bases of the junction unmatched. Germline CDR1 MDHEN, CDR2 SYDVKM. The CDR3 loop reads CASSVMDRDYSNQPQHF. CDR3 coding DNA: TGTGCCAGCAGTGTAATGGACAGGGACTATAGCAATCAGCCCCAGCATTTT.